Listed here are 2 T cell receptor beta chains from one sample, sequenced in a study of T cell responses to AZD1222 COVID-19 vaccine. The protocol was immunoSEQ multiplex PCR, while the TCRdb copy is restricted to in-frame clones and leaves out a portion. The sample records about 94,000 clones, around 89% being singletons. Sequenced here: peripheral blood, sampled 28 days after the second AZD1222 dose. All receptors derive from an adult who received the AZD1222 COVID-19 vaccine.

The chain couples TRBV5-1 to TRBJ1-1; D remains ambiguous. Germline lookup yields CDR1 SGHRS and CDR2 YFSETQ. The CDR3 runs 14 residues. Trimming shortened V by 4 bases and J by 1 base, and 11 bases separated the two germline ends. CDR3 in amino acids: CASSPQGTNTEAFF. The CDR3 nucleotides read TGCGCCAGCAGCCCCCAAGGCACGAACACTGAAGCTTTCTTT.

As regards this clone: Germline and junction disagree at one end, which may indicate a read error. V and J are TRBV15 and TRBJ2-2; 12 nucleotides line up with TRBD2. This CDR3 contains 17 residues. The germline CDR1 and CDR2 sequences are LNHNV and YYDKDF (reference sequence). The CDR3 protein is CATSRELAGGGNRGAVF. The CDR3 DNA is TGTGCCACCAGCAGAGAACTAGCGGGGGGCGGGAACCGGGGAGCTGTTTTT.